The entry below gives a single TCR beta chain sequence along with its context. Its antigen remains unidentified. Base qualities were left out, and no much larger clone turns up one base away. Participants in the prospective study were aged about 18 to 100 years, lived in some 24 United States geographic areas, and enrolled through a virtual design. In the prospective study, cohorts were assigned on the basis of participant-reported clinical history obtained from a screening survey and a study questionnaire. Recovered participants in ImmuneRACE Cohort 3 were defined by two consecutive negative NP/OP PCR tests, clearance by a healthcare professional, or resolution of symptoms. In the prospective study, mobile phlebotomists collected whole blood, serum and a nasopharyngeal or oropharyngeal swab from each participant. Participants in the prospective study had the option to provide additional blood draws and questionnaires over a roughly two-month period. Prospective study blood samples were shipped either frozen or at room temperature before DNA extraction.

The data derive from a study of blood T cell repertoires in COVID-19 (dated by TCRdb to about 2020). About the study as a whole: Samples from collaborators originated in the United States, Italy and Spain and spanned both the acute and convalescent phases of COVID-19. Deeply sampled blood TCRbeta repertoires from subjects exposed to, actively infected with, or recovered from COVID-19 were included in the dataset. The samples were drawn from two sources: the first 160 participants of the ongoing ImmuneRACE study, and approximately 1,300 subjects contributed by 6 global collaborators. The prospective study material was composed of cDNA or gDNA derived from T cells, B-cell-depleted T cells, or PBMCs. The sample metadata nearly always contained a de-identified subject ID, COVID-19 status, age in years and sex. The repertoires were made available in a free public database intended to serve as a resource for research on the immune response to SARS-CoV-2. HLA class I and class II types, where available, came from metadata supplied by the sample provider rather than from assay-based typing. The paper as a whole reports these results and caveats: The quantity of clinical and demographic metadata differed by source and by participant and was supplied without curation.

The CDR3, from cysteine to phenylalanine, totals 17 residues. Of all the DNA, just the CDR3 is kept, 51 bases in frame from base 1. Via the germline V gene (reference sequence), CDR1 is SGHKS and CDR2 YYEKEE. Trimmed from V: 3 bases; trimmed from J: 4 bases; junction bases lacking a gene match: 15. TCRbeta CDR3 regions were amplified from genomic DNA by means of the immunoSEQ Assay, a bias-controlled multiplex PCR. Per the source publication's procedure: Nucleated cell counts per sample were estimated from amplification of reference gene primers within the assay. To quantify the absolute abundance of each unique TCRbeta CDR3 rearrangement, sequence reads were collapsed and filtered. For each sample, productive Simpson clonality was calculated as the square root of Simpson's diversity index across productive rearrangements. TCRdb obtained this table from immuneACCESS and retained in-frame rearrangements with V and J assigned. These tables miss some clones; where compared with another copy, unresolved V genes account for less than half of the shortfall, and the remainder is unexplained. V and J calls and clone size follow that table, whereas D and trimming were derived from the DNA. Present in this sample are almost 500,000 clones, more than 85% of which were seen just once. The ten largest clones represent 8.3% of the sample.

This TCR derives from a woman aged 60-75 years who had recovered from COVID-19. This chain joins TRBV5-5 to TRBJ1-1; TRBD1 lines up with 7 middle nucleotides. The material sequenced was PBMCs or T cells enriched from blood (not recorded which). This receptor has the CDR3 CASSSHRPDRAATEAFF. The nucleotide sequence is TGTGCCAGCAGCTCGCACCGCCCTGACAGGGCGGCCACTGAAGCTTTCTTT.